Presented here are 27 T cell receptor beta chains from one specimen sequenced in a study of blood T cell repertoires in COVID-19. The table came from immunoSEQ multiplex PCR; TCRdb's copy has only in-frame clones and leaves some out. In the table there are roughly 220,000 clones, almost 85% of which are singletons. Sample: PBMCs or T cells enriched from blood (not recorded which). The receptors stem from a man aged 35 to 55 who had recovered from COVID-19.

This chain uses TRBV7-9 with TRBJ2-1, with 10 bases fitting TRBD2. V lost 2 bases to trimming and J lost 5 bases; unmatched junction nucleotides: 6. The CDR3 has 16 amino acids. Germline V gene data show CDR1 as SEHNR and CDR2 as FQNEAQ (reference sequence). CDR3 bases: TGTGCCAGCAGCTTATCCCTAGCGGGAGCCCACAATGAGCAGTTCTTC. It specifies CASSLSLAGAHNEQFF.

The chain links TRBV2 to TRBJ1-2, with D perhaps TRBD1 (5 bases). Trimming shortened V by 4 bases and J by 2 bases, and 17 bases separated the two germline ends. This CDR3 comprises 16 residues. Germline values: CDR1 SNHLY, CDR2 FYNNEI. CDR3 residues: CASSGGREGLNYGYTF. CDR3 in DNA: TGTGCCAGCAGTGGTGGCAGGGAAGGACTAAACTATGGCTACACCTTC.

The CDR3 protein is CASSETENTGELFF. The CDR3 region has the DNA TGTGCCAGCAGCGAGACAGAAAACACCGGGGAGCTGTTTTTT. This chain uses TRBV7-7 with TRBJ2-2, with TRBD1 as a possible D gene (5 bases). In germline, CDR1 is SSHAT, CDR2 FNYEAQ (reference sequence). Deletions cut 5 bases from V and 2 bases from J, with 9 bases between. There are 14 residues in the CDR3.

The chain uses TRBV18 and TRBJ1-6; D remains ambiguous. CDR1 KGHSH and CDR2 LQKENI come from the germline V gene. The CDR3 runs 19 residues. V lost 6 bases and J lost 0, with 21 bases in between. CDR3 residues: CASSVEYSFGSSYNSPLHF. DNA of the CDR3: TGTGCCAGCTCCGTTGAGTACAGCTTTGGGAGCTCCTATAATTCACCCCTCCACTTT.

The chain couples TRBV6-5 to TRBJ2-7; 7 bases fit TRBD1. J gave up 0 bases and V 5 bases, and 4 bases lay outside the gene matches. This CDR3 spans 14 amino acids. Germline CDR1 and CDR2: MNHEY and SVGAGI. The CDR3 is CASSTTGSSYEQYF. CDR3 in DNA: TGTGCCAGCAGTACGACAGGGAGCTCCTACGAGCAGTACTTC.

This clone was seen a few times. The chain couples TRBV3-1 (or the pseudogene TRBV3-2) to TRBJ2-1; 13 positions match TRBD2. Germline CDR1 is LGHDT and CDR2 is YNNKEL (reference sequence). CDR3 length: 18 residues. V shed 2 bases, J shed 6 bases, and the junction held 10 bases outside the gene matches. CDR3 protein: CASSQRLAGGEWANEQFF. CDR3 DNA: TGTGCCAGCAGCCAAAGACTAGCGGGAGGAGAGTGGGCCAATGAGCAGTTCTTC.

The rearrangement uses TRBV5-3 and TRBJ2-7, with 8 bases lining up with TRBD2. TRBV5-3 is an ORF, and what it does is uncertain. The J segment lost 4 bases and the V segment lost 2 bases, leaving 2 bases of the junction unmatched. CDR3 size: 13 residues. Here the CDR3 DNA reads TGTGCCAGAAGCTTCCGCGGGGGGTACGAGCAGTACTTC. The encoded protein is CARSFRGGYEQYF.

J is TRBJ1-6 and V is TRBV30, with 8 bases matching TRBD1. J was trimmed by 10 bases and V by 3 bases; bases with no gene match: 8. The CDR3 covers 14 residues. CDR1 and CDR2 from the germline V gene are GTSNPN and SVGIG (reference sequence). The CDR3: CAWRQTGVWSPLHF. For the CDR3, the DNA is TGTGCCTGGAGACAGACAGGGGTATGGTCACCCCTCCACTTT.

The J gene is TRBJ2-1, the V gene TRBV18; 9 bases are a match to TRBD2. V lost 3 bases, J lost 4 bases, and 10 bases stayed unmatched. Germline V CDR1 and CDR2: KGHSH, LQKENI. The CDR3 runs to 17 residues. The CDR3 here is CASSPAFSGGTYNEQFF. CDR3 DNA: TGTGCCAGCTCACCCGCCTTCAGCGGGGGGACTTACAATGAGCAGTTCTTC.

J is TRBJ2-7 and V is TRBV7-2; the D gene is possibly TRBD1 (6 bases). Germline loops: CDR1 SGHTA, CDR2 FQGNSA. The length of the CDR3 is 15 residues. Trimming took off 5 bases at V and 7 bases at J, with 21 bases between the two ends. The CDR3 sequence: CASSLSHYRENEQYF. CDR3 coding DNA: TGTGCCAGCAGCCTTTCCCATTACAGGGAGAATGAGCAGTACTTC.

V usage is TRBV27 and J usage is TRBJ2-7; D possibly corresponds to TRBD1 (5 bases). Trimming stripped 6 bases from V and 1 base from J, with 16 bases between. Per germline, CDR1 MNHEY and CDR2 SMNVEV (reference sequence). The CDR3 totals 15 residues. DNA of the CDR3: TGTGCCAGCAGACCACCCGACAGTGTATCCTACGAGCAGTACTTC. It is translated as CASRPPDSVSYEQYF.

This clone has a handful of counts. The rearrangement joins TRBV4-1 to TRBJ1-1; D might be TRBD1 (5 bases). CDR3 size: 17 residues. V gave up 1 base and J gave up 4 bases, with 19 bases separating them. The germline CDR1 and CDR2 sequences are MGHRA and YSYEKL. In DNA form, the CDR3 reads TGCGCCAGCAGCCAAGCCCAAGCCCTTACAGGCCCCACTGAAGCTTTCTTT. Its translation is CASSQAQALTGPTEAFF.

This clone was observed a handful of times. V usage is TRBV19 and J usage is TRBJ1-5, with TRBD1 as a possible D gene (5 bases). The CDR3 has 16 amino acids. Trimming pared 6 bases from V and 7 bases from J, leaving 22 bases between. Germline CDR1 and CDR2: LNHDA and SQIVND (reference sequence). As DNA, the CDR3 is TGTGCCAGTAGCGACTGGGGGGGAAGGCGGGGACAGCCCCAGCATTTT. Protein product: CASSDWGGRRGQPQHF. The variable domain in full, with the rest retrieved from reference TRBV19 and TRBJ1-5, is DGGITQSPKYLFRKEGQNVTLSCEQNLNHDAMYWYRQDPGQGLRLIYYSQIVNDFQKGDIAEGYSVSREKKESFPLTVTSAQKNPTAFYLCASSDWGGRRGQPQHFGDGTRLSIL.

V is TRBV5-1 and J is TRBJ2-7; 9 bases are shared with TRBD1. Germline V gene data show CDR1 as SGHRS and CDR2 as YFSETQ. V was pared by 4 bases and J by 7 bases, with 18 bases of the junction left unmatched. The CDR3 consists of 17 residues. The DNA for the CDR3 is TGCGCCAGCAGCCAAGTAAATACCGGGACAGGGTCAGGTGAGCAGTACTTC. It specifies CASSQVNTGTGSGEQYF.

Here the CDR3 DNA reads TGTGCCAGTAGTAGGGGAGCGGGAGGGCTTAGTACCACAGATACGCAGTATTTT. Translation: CASSRGAGGLSTTDTQYF. The rearrangement joins TRBV19 to TRBJ2-3; 10 bases are shared with TRBD2. CDR1 and CDR2 (germline): LNHDA, SQIVND (reference sequence). The CDR3 is 18 amino acids. The J segment lost 2 bases and the V segment lost 4 bases, leaving 12 bases of the junction unmatched.

The chain recombines TRBV28 with TRBJ2-3, with D tentatively TRBD2 (6 bases). V was pared by 8 bases and J by 4 bases, with 10 bases between. The CDR3 spans 12 residues. Per germline, CDR1 MDHEN and CDR2 SYDVKM. Here the CDR3 reads CASRTTPDTQYF. The CDR3 DNA reads as TGTGCCAGCCGGACTACCCCAGATACGCAGTATTTT.

The chain carries TRBV6-1 and TRBJ1-1; D remains unclear. The CDR3 contains 13 residues. Trimming pared 2 bases from V and 8 bases from J, leaving 12 bases between. Germline CDR1 MNHNS, CDR2 SASEGT. The CDR3 here is CASSEWRTGEAFF. CDR3 coding DNA: TGTGCCAGCAGTGAATGGCGGACGGGGGAAGCTTTCTTT.

The chain is built from TRBV30 and TRBJ2-1, with D hard to call. This CDR3 has 12 amino acids. With 2 bases removed from V and 6 bases from J, the gap between germline ends came to 8 bases. Germline V gives CDR1 GTSNPN, CDR2 SVGIG (reference sequence). Here the CDR3 reads CAWSPQFNEQFF. The CDR3 DNA reads as TGTGCCTGGAGTCCCCAGTTCAATGAGCAGTTCTTC.

The CDR3, as DNA: TGTGCCAGCAGCAGCAGGGTGACTGGGGCCAACGTCCTGACTTTC. This gives the protein CASSSRVTGANVLTF. The rearrangement links TRBV3-1 (or the pseudogene TRBV3-2) to TRBJ2-6, with D perhaps matching TRBD1 (5 bases). Between the trimmed V and J ends, which lost 5 bases and 2 bases, there was a span of 10 bases. Per the germline V gene, CDR1 is LGHDT and CDR2 is YNNKEL (reference sequence). The CDR3 is 15 amino acids.

With regard to this clone: Within the sample, other DNA sequences also encode this same CDR3. CDR3 sequence (DNA): TGTGCCTGGAGCCTGCGTCGAGCGAATACCTACGAGCAGTACTTC. This encodes CAWSLRRANTYEQYF. The chain joins TRBV30 to TRBJ2-7; unclear D gene. This CDR3 has 15 amino acids. Trimming took off 3 bases at V and 2 bases at J, with 17 bases between the two ends. Germline V gene data show CDR1 as GTSNPN and CDR2 as SVGIG (reference sequence).

V and J are TRBV11-2 and TRBJ2-3, with a tentative D call TRBD1 (8 bases). The CDR3 loop spans 14 amino acids. The germline V and J ends were trimmed by 5 bases and 8 bases, with 17 bases remaining between them. Germline V gene data show CDR1 as SGHAT and CDR2 as FQNNGV. Here the CDR3 reads CASSRTGRAPTQYF. For the CDR3, the DNA is TGTGCCAGCAGCCGGACAGGGAGGGCCCCTACGCAGTATTTT.

The CDR3 bases are TGTGCCAGCAGCCCCATAGCATCTGGGGCCAACGTCCTGACTTTC. Amino acids: CASSPIASGANVLTF. V usage is TRBV9 and J usage is TRBJ2-6; D is undetermined. The CDR3 is made up of 15 amino acids. Germline-derived CDR1 and CDR2 are SGDLS and YYNGEE. V lost 4 bases to trimming and J lost 1 base, with 9 bases between them. The full variable domain, with the rest looked up from reference TRBV9 and TRBJ2-6, is DSGVTQTPKHLITATGQRVTLRCSPRSGDLSVYWYQQSLDQGLQFLIQYYNGEERAKGNILERFSAQQFPDLHSELNLSSLELGDSALYFCASSPIASGANVLTFGAGSRLTVL.

The chain joins TRBV29-1 to TRBJ2-7; 9 nucleotides align to TRBD1. Germline assignment: CDR1 SQVTM and CDR2 ANQGSEA. Losses at the gene ends were 6 bases for V and 4 bases for J; bases not matched to a gene: 7. This CDR3 is built from 13 residues. DNA of the CDR3: TGCAGCGTACTACAGGGGGCCTATTACGAGCAGTACTTC. Encoded protein: CSVLQGAYYEQYF.

The chain recombines TRBV7-3 with TRBJ1-2; the D gene is possibly TRBD1 (5 bases). V was cut by 2 bases and J by 6 bases, with 10 bases left in between. The CDR3 has 13 residues. In germline, CDR1 is SGHTA, CDR2 FQGTGA. For the CDR3, the DNA is TGTGCCAGCAGCTTAGGGGCCTTTGATGGCTACACCTTC. It encodes CASSLGAFDGYTF.

J is TRBJ1-5 and V is TRBV10-3; no clear D. Trimming took off 0 bases at V and 4 bases at J, with 7 bases between the two ends. The germline V gene has CDR1 ENHRY and CDR2 SYGVKD. The CDR3 sequence is 14 residues long. The CDR3 nucleotides are TGTGCCATCAGTGAGTCGGGCAGGAATCAGCCCCAGCATTTT. Protein sequence: CAISESGRNQPQHF.

The chain has TRBV5-1 and TRBJ1-4, with TRBD1 matching over 7 bases. J lost 5 bases, V lost 3 bases, and 4 bases had no gene match. CDR1 SGHRS and CDR2 YFSETQ come from the germline V gene. This CDR3 has 14 residues. The CDR3 DNA sequence: TGCGCCAGCAGCTCCGGGACAGTGAATGAAAAACTGTTTTTT. Translating gives CASSSGTVNEKLFF.

The chain joins TRBV4-1 to TRBJ2-5, with TRBD2 matching 12 bases. Germline lookup yields CDR1 MGHRA and CDR2 YSYEKL. The J segment lost 4 bases and the V segment lost 0 bases, leaving 6 bases of the junction unmatched. The CDR3 is 17 amino acids. As DNA, the CDR3 is TGCGCCAGCAGCCAAGATCCCCTAGCGGGAGGGCGAGAGACCCAGTACTTC. This translates into CASSQDPLAGGRETQYF.